A selection of T cell receptor beta chains follows, all from one sample in a study of OX40 agonist ivuxolimab in advanced cancers. Sequenced by immunoSEQ multiplex PCR; TCRdb stores in-frame clones only, minus some. The sample lists about 48,000 clones, about 89% occurring once. Specimen: CD4+ or CD8+ T cells sorted from blood, collected in a trial of the OX40 agonist ivuxolimab. These receptors originate from an adult with an advanced solid tumor such as melanoma, head and neck, liver or kidney cancer. CDR3s include the opening cysteine and the closing phenylalanine or tryptophan. The D gene is left open where the match is weak. Some rows mark clone size as missing; the rest say once, few, many or name a class of expanded clone.

j_gene: TRBJ1-2
d_gene: TRBD1
abundance: -
v_gene: TRBV6-5
CDR3aa: CASSGTAYYGYTF
CDR3nt: TGTGCCAGCAGTGGGACAGCCTACTATGGCTACACCTTC

j_gene: TRBJ1-6
d_gene: -
abundance: -
v_gene: TRBV13
CDR3aa: CASSLEGLNSPLHF
CDR3nt: TGTGCCAGCAGCTTAGAAGGGTTGAATTCACCCCTCCACTTT

j_gene: TRBJ2-7
d_gene: -
abundance: -
v_gene: TRBV27
CDR3aa: CASWVAGEAYEQYF
CDR3nt: TGTGCCAGTTGGGTGGCGGGCGAGGCCTACGAGCAGTACTTC

j_gene: TRBJ2-1
d_gene: -
abundance: -
v_gene: TRBV9
CDR3aa: CASSVEEPGLGYNEQFF
CDR3nt: TGTGCCAGCAGCGTAGAAGAACCGGGGCTAGGGTACAATGAGCAGTTCTTC

j_gene: TRBJ1-4
d_gene: -
abundance: -
v_gene: TRBV19
CDR3aa: CASTDQGHEKLFF
CDR3nt: TGTGCCAGCACAGACCAGGGGCATGAAAAACTGTTTTTT

j_gene: TRBJ2-7
d_gene: -
abundance: -
v_gene: TRBV19
CDR3aa: CASRQRDSPSYEQYF
CDR3nt: TGTGCCAGTAGGCAGCGGGACAGTCCTTCCTACGAGCAGTACTTC

j_gene: TRBJ1-1
d_gene: TRBD1
abundance: -
v_gene: TRBV30
CDR3aa: CALSPSPGTGGTEAFF
CDR3nt: TGTGCCTTAAGCCCCTCTCCCGGGACAGGGGGCACTGAAGCTTTCTTT

j_gene: TRBJ2-7
d_gene: -
abundance: -
v_gene: TRBV7-2
CDR3aa: CASSLAGRSGQYEQYF
CDR3nt: TGTGCCAGCAGCTTAGCCGGGAGGTCGGGACAGTACGAGCAGTACTTC

j_gene: TRBJ1-6
d_gene: -
abundance: -
v_gene: TRBV5-5
CDR3aa: CASSLSLNRNDNSPLHF
CDR3nt: TGTGCCAGCAGCTTGAGTTTGAACAGGAATGATAATTCACCCCTCCACTTT

j_gene: TRBJ1-3
d_gene: -
abundance: -
v_gene: TRBV15
CDR3aa: CATSRDRHSGNTIYF
CDR3nt: TGTGCCACCAGCAGAGATCGACATTCTGGAAACACCATATATTTT

j_gene: TRBJ2-7
d_gene: -
abundance: -
v_gene: TRBV7-6
CDR3aa: CASSPRQDWYEQYF
CDR3nt: TGTGCCAGCAGCCCCCGACAGGACTGGTACGAGCAGTACTTC

j_gene: TRBJ2-3
d_gene: TRBD2
abundance: -
v_gene: TRBV6-4
CDR3aa: CASSDHQAGVGTDTQYF
CDR3nt: TGTGCCAGCAGTGACCATCAAGCGGGGGTTGGCACAGATACGCAGTATTTT

j_gene: TRBJ1-4
d_gene: TRBD1
abundance: -
v_gene: TRBV5-5
CDR3aa: CASSSTGTANEKLFF
CDR3nt: TGTGCCAGCAGCTCCACCGGGACAGCTAATGAAAAACTGTTTTTT

j_gene: TRBJ1-2
d_gene: -
abundance: -
v_gene: TRBV19
CDR3aa: CASSIETLTGGYTF
CDR3nt: TGTGCCAGTAGTATAGAGACATTGACAGGAGGCTACACCTTC

j_gene: TRBJ1-6
d_gene: -
abundance: -
v_gene: TRBV14
CDR3aa: CASSQVQGYNSPLHF
CDR3nt: TGTGCCAGCAGCCAAGTTCAGGGCTATAATTCACCCCTCCACTTT

j_gene: TRBJ2-1
d_gene: -
abundance: -
v_gene: TRBV4-1
CDR3aa: CASSQEGFYNEQFF
CDR3nt: TGCGCCAGCAGCCAAGAAGGGTTCTACAATGAGCAGTTCTTC

j_gene: TRBJ2-7
d_gene: -
abundance: -
v_gene: TRBV4-1
CDR3aa: CASSQELVAEQYF
CDR3nt: TGCGCCAGCAGCCAAGAACTGGTGGCCGAGCAGTACTTC

j_gene: TRBJ2-7
d_gene: TRBD2
abundance: -
v_gene: TRBV7-2
CDR3aa: CASSPLRTSGSEQYF
CDR3nt: TGTGCCAGCAGCCCCCTCCGGACTAGCGGGAGCGAGCAGTACTTC

j_gene: TRBJ1-1
d_gene: -
abundance: -
v_gene: TRBV19
CDR3aa: CASTPQANTEAFF
CDR3nt: TGTGCCAGTACCCCACAAGCCAACACTGAAGCTTTCTTT

j_gene: TRBJ2-7
d_gene: -
abundance: -
v_gene: TRBV27
CDR3aa: CASSDTYEQYF
CDR3nt: TGTGCCAGCAGTGACACCTACGAGCAGTACTTC

j_gene: TRBJ2-7
d_gene: -
abundance: -
v_gene: TRBV19
CDR3aa: CASSIPGLIYEQYF
CDR3nt: TGTGCCAGTAGTATTCCGGGACTCATCTACGAGCAGTACTTC

j_gene: TRBJ2-3
d_gene: -
abundance: -
v_gene: TRBV10-3
CDR3aa: CATRPTQASTDTQYF
CDR3nt: TGTGCCACCCGTCCGACTCAGGCTAGCACAGATACGCAGTATTTT

j_gene: TRBJ1-5
d_gene: -
abundance: -
v_gene: TRBV6-1
CDR3aa: CASSEARRFTISDQPQHF
CDR3nt: TGTGCCAGCAGTGAAGCGCGAAGGTTTACCATATCCGATCAGCCCCAGCATTTT

j_gene: TRBJ2-5
d_gene: -
abundance: -
v_gene: TRBV7-9
CDR3aa: CASSLGGPESQYF
CDR3nt: TGTGCCAGCAGCTTAGGGGGCCCGGAGAGCCAGTACTTC

j_gene: TRBJ2-7
d_gene: -
abundance: -
v_gene: TRBV2
CDR3aa: CASSTGRNEQYF
CDR3nt: TGTGCCAGCAGTACAGGGAGAAACGAGCAGTACTTC

j_gene: TRBJ1-3
d_gene: -
abundance: -
v_gene: TRBV5-6
CDR3aa: CASTSDVGNTIYF
CDR3nt: TGTGCCAGCACCTCGGACGTTGGAAACACCATATATTTT

j_gene: TRBJ2-3
d_gene: -
abundance: -
v_gene: TRBV2
CDR3aa: CASIITDTQYF
CDR3nt: TGTGCCAGCATTATTACAGATACGCAGTATTTT

j_gene: TRBJ1-4
d_gene: TRBD1
abundance: -
v_gene: TRBV7-9
CDR3aa: CASSPPDRAANEKLFF
CDR3nt: TGTGCCAGCAGCCCCCCCGACAGGGCAGCTAATGAAAAACTGTTTTTT

j_gene: TRBJ2-1
d_gene: -
abundance: -
v_gene: TRBV5-1
CDR3aa: CASSLGAAPLGHEQFF
CDR3nt: TGCGCCAGCAGCTTGGGGGCGGCTCCACTTGGGCATGAGCAGTTCTTC

j_gene: TRBJ2-7
d_gene: -
abundance: -
v_gene: TRBV10-2
CDR3aa: CASRALSLGSSYEQYF
CDR3nt: TGCGCCAGCAGAGCCCTCTCACTCGGGAGCTCCTACGAGCAGTACTTC

j_gene: TRBJ2-7
d_gene: -
abundance: -
v_gene: TRBV7-9
CDR3aa: CASSPSSSYEQYF
CDR3nt: TGTGCCAGCAGCCCCTCTTCCTCCTACGAGCAGTACTTC

j_gene: TRBJ2-5
d_gene: -
abundance: -
v_gene: TRBV7-9
CDR3aa: CASSLEWVKETQYF
CDR3nt: TGTGCCAGCAGCTTAGAATGGGTAAAAGAGACCCAGTACTTC

j_gene: TRBJ1-2
d_gene: -
abundance: -
v_gene: TRBV19
CDR3aa: CASSIGPGTAGYTF
CDR3nt: TGTGCCAGTAGTATAGGGCCAGGAACGGCTGGCTACACCTTC

j_gene: TRBJ2-1
d_gene: TRBD2
abundance: -
v_gene: TRBV7-9
CDR3aa: CASSRGLAGASHEQFF
CDR3nt: TGTGCCAGCAGCCGCGGACTAGCGGGGGCCAGCCATGAGCAGTTCTTC

j_gene: TRBJ2-7
d_gene: -
abundance: few
v_gene: TRBV19
CDR3aa: CASSMGTTYEQYF
CDR3nt: TGTGCCAGTAGTATGGGGACAACCTACGAGCAGTACTTC

j_gene: TRBJ2-7
d_gene: -
abundance: -
v_gene: TRBV2
CDR3aa: CASSDLAGSDEQYF
CDR3nt: TGTGCCAGCAGTGATTTGGCAGGGTCCGACGAGCAGTACTTC

j_gene: TRBJ1-1
d_gene: TRBD1
abundance: once
v_gene: TRBV6-5
CDR3aa: CASSYRKRGHTEAFF
CDR3nt: TGTGCCAGCAGTTACAGAAAGAGGGGGCATACTGAAGCTTTCTTT

j_gene: TRBJ1-6
d_gene: -
abundance: once
v_gene: TRBV5-8
CDR3aa: CASSFSMLGDSPLHF
CDR3nt: TGTGCCAGCAGCTTCTCCATGCTGGGGGATTCACCCCTCCACTTT

j_gene: TRBJ2-7
d_gene: -
abundance: -
v_gene: TRBV28
CDR3aa: CASSLYATYEQYF
CDR3nt: TGTGCCAGCAGTTTATATGCTACCTACGAGCAGTACTTC

j_gene: TRBJ2-3
d_gene: TRBD1
abundance: -
v_gene: TRBV28
CDR3aa: CASSQGANTQYF
CDR3nt: TGTGCCAGCAGCCAGGGGGCGAATACGCAGTATTTT

j_gene: TRBJ1-6
d_gene: -
abundance: -
v_gene: TRBV5-6
CDR3aa: CASSLWAYNSPLHF
CDR3nt: TGTGCCAGCAGCTTGTGGGCCTATAATTCACCCCTCCACTTT

j_gene: TRBJ2-1
d_gene: TRBD2
abundance: -
v_gene: TRBV5-6
CDR3aa: CASSFLTSGSWNEQFF
CDR3nt: TGTGCCAGCAGCTTTTTAACTAGCGGGAGCTGGAATGAGCAGTTCTTC

j_gene: TRBJ1-5
d_gene: -
abundance: once
v_gene: TRBV2
CDR3aa: CASSDREGISNQPQHF
CDR3nt: TGTGCCAGCAGTGACAGGGAAGGGATTAGCAATCAGCCCCAGCATTTT

j_gene: TRBJ2-7
d_gene: -
abundance: -
v_gene: TRBV7-9
CDR3aa: CASSLITGLESYEQYF
CDR3nt: TGTGCCAGCAGTTTAATTACAGGGTTAGAATCCTACGAGCAGTACTTC

j_gene: TRBJ2-7
d_gene: -
abundance: -
v_gene: TRBV5-6
CDR3aa: CASSLTPNYEQYF
CDR3nt: TGTGCCAGCAGCTTGACACCCAACTACGAGCAGTACTTC

j_gene: TRBJ2-7
d_gene: TRBD2
abundance: -
v_gene: TRBV6-6
CDR3aa: CASSPLATYEQYF
CDR3nt: TGTGCCAGCAGTCCACTAGCGACCTACGAGCAGTACTTC

j_gene: TRBJ2-7
d_gene: -
abundance: -
v_gene: TRBV7-2
CDR3aa: CASSLEVSRGFFYEQYF
CDR3nt: TGTGCCAGCAGCTTAGAGGTGAGCAGGGGCTTCTTCTACGAGCAGTACTTC

j_gene: TRBJ1-2
d_gene: -
abundance: -
v_gene: TRBV7-9
CDR3aa: CASSSPTVRDGYTF
CDR3nt: TGTGCCAGCAGCTCTCCGACAGTACGAGATGGCTACACCTTC

j_gene: TRBJ2-3
d_gene: TRBD1
abundance: -
v_gene: TRBV6-5
CDR3aa: CASSPTGGTSDTQYF
CDR3nt: TGTGCCAGCAGTCCAACAGGGGGGACGTCAGATACGCAGTATTTT

j_gene: TRBJ1-5
d_gene: -
abundance: -
v_gene: TRBV7-9
CDR3aa: CASSWEGEGRDQPQHF
CDR3nt: TGTGCCAGCAGCTGGGAGGGAGAGGGGCGCGATCAGCCCCAGCATTTT

j_gene: TRBJ1-1
d_gene: -
abundance: -
v_gene: TRBV14
CDR3aa: CASSFGGSRTEAFF
CDR3nt: TGTGCCAGCAGCTTCGGGGGGAGTCGGACTGAAGCTTTCTTT

j_gene: TRBJ2-1
d_gene: TRBD2
abundance: once
v_gene: TRBV19
CDR3aa: CASSIGTSGRGYEQFF
CDR3nt: TGTGCCAGTAGTATAGGGACTAGCGGGAGGGGGTATGAGCAGTTCTTC

j_gene: TRBJ1-5
d_gene: -
abundance: -
v_gene: TRBV19
CDR3aa: CASSITGGEYSNQPQHF
CDR3nt: TGTGCCAGTAGTATAACTGGGGGCGAATATAGCAATCAGCCCCAGCATTTT